This TCR delta chain was captured in a study of γδ T cells in repeated Plasmodium falciparum infection. Study at large: Age- and gender-matched Australian children served as comparison for malaria-exposed Malian children.

This clone was seen a few times. Its antigen is as yet unknown. A far larger clone is only one base removed, so a read error is likely. This CDR3 is also generated by other DNA sequences in the sample. Bulk repertoires came from Vgamma9/Vdelta2+ or Vdelta2-negative gammadelta T cells flow-sorted from PBMC. TCRdb re-identified clones in the multiplex PCR reads via CATT. The sample lists over 90,000 delta-chain clones; 0.98% were seen once. The CDR3 covers 13 residues. Germline V gives CDR1 TSWWSYY, CDR2 QGS. Findings and limits, study-wide: Vdelta2-negative gammadelta repertoires, largely Vdelta1+, seemingly showed infection-driven waves of new clonal selection. Compared with Australian children, Malian Vdelta2-negative repertoires seemed more clonal, less diverse, less shared.

This sequence originates from a pool of human donors (malaria-infected and uninfected, not separated). The material sequenced was gamma-delta T cells from blood. The J gene went uncalled, whereas the V gene is TRDV1; TRDD3 is taken as the D call from the table, unchecked against the DNA. This CDR3 is CALSRDWGAQLFF. DNA for the CDR3: TGTGCTCTTTCAAGGGACTGGGGGGCACAACTCTTCTTC.